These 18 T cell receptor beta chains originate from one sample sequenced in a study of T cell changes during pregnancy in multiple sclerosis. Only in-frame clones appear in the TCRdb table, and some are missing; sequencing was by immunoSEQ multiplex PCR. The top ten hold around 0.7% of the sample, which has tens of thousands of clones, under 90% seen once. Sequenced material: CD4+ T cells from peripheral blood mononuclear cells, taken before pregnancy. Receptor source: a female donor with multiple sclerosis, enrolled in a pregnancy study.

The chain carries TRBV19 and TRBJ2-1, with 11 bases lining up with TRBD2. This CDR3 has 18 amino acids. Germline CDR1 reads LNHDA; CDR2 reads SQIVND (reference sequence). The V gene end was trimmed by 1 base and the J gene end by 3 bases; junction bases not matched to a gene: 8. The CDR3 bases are TGTGCCAGTAGTATAGTTGGAGTGGGACTAGCGGTCTACAATGAGCAGTTCTTC. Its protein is CASSIVGVGLAVYNEQFF.

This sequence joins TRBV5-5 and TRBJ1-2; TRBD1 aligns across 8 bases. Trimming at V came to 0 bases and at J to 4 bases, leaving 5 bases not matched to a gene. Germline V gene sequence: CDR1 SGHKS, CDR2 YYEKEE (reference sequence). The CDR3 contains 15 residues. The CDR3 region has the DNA TGTGCCAGCAGCTTGGATCCAGGGGGCGGCTATGGCTACACCTTC. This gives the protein CASSLDPGGGYGYTF.

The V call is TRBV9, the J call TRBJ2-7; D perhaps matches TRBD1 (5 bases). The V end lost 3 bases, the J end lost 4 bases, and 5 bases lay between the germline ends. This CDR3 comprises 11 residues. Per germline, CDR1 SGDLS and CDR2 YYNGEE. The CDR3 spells CASSAGYEQYF. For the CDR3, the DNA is TGTGCCAGCAGCGCAGGGTACGAGCAGTACTTC.

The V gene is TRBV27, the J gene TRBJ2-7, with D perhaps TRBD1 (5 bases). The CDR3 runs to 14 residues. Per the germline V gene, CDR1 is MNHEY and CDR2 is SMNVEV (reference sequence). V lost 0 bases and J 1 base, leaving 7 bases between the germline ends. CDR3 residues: CASSLSDKSYEQYF. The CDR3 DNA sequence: TGTGCCAGCAGTTTATCGGACAAGTCCTACGAGCAGTACTTC.

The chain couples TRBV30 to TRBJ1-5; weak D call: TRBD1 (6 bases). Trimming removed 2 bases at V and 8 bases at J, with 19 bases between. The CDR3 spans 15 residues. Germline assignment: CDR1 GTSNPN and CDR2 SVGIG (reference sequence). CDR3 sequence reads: CAWSPSLRGLKPQHF. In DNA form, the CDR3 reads TGTGCCTGGAGTCCAAGCTTGAGGGGGTTAAAGCCCCAGCATTTT.

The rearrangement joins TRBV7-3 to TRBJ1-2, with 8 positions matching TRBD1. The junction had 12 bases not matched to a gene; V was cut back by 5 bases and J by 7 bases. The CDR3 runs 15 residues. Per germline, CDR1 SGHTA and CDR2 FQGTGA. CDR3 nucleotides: TGTGCCAGCAGCCATAATCTGGACAGGGCCAGTGGCTACACCTTC. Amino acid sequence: CASSHNLDRASGYTF. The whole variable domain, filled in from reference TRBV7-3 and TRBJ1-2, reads GAGVSQTPSNKVTEKGKYVELRCDPISGHTALYWYRQSLGQGPEFLIYFQGTGAADDSGLPNDRFFAVRPEGSVSTLKIQRTERGDSAVYLCASSHNLDRASGYTFGSGTRLTVV.

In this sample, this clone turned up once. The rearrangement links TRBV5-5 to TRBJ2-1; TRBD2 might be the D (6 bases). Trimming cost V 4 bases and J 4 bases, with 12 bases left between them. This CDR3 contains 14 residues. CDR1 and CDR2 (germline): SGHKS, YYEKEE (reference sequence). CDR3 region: CASSGRELYNEQFF. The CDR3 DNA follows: TGTGCCAGCAGCGGGCGGGAACTATACAATGAGCAGTTCTTC. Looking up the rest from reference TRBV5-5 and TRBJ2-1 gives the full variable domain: DAGVTQSPTHLIKTRGQQVTLRCSPISGHKSVSWYQQVLGQGPQFIFQYYEKEERGRGNFPDRFSARQFPNYSSELNVNALLLGDSALYLCASSGRELYNEQFFGPGTRLTVL.

This CDR3 reads CAWSVLEQIKFSLVNNTEAFF. The CDR3 bases are TGTGCCTGGAGTGTTCTCGAACAGATTAAGTTCTCTTTAGTAAACAACACTGAAGCTTTCTTT. The chain is built from TRBV30 and TRBJ1-1, with D hard to call. V lost 0 bases and J 2 bases, leaving 31 bases between the germline ends. The CDR3 loop spans 21 amino acids. CDR1 GTSNPN and CDR2 SVGIG come from the germline V gene (reference sequence).

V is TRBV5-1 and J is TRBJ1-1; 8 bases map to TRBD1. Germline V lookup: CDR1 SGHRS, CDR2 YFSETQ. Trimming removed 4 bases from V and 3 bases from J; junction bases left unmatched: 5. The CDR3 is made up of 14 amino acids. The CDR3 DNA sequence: TGCGCCAGCAGCCCGGGGACAGGATACACTGAAGCTTTCTTT. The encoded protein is CASSPGTGYTEAFF. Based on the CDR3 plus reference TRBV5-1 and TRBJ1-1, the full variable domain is KAGVTQTPRYLIKTRGQQVTLSCSPISGHRSVSWYQQTPGQGLQFLFEYFSETQRNKGNFPGRFSGRQFSNSRSEMNVSTLELGDSALYLCASSPGTGYTEAFFGQGTRLTVV.

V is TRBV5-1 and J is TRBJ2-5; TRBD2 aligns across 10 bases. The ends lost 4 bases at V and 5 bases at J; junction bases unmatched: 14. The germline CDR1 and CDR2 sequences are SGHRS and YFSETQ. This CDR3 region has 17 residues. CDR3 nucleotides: TGCGCCAGCAGCCTTCCGGTAGCGGGGGGACCTGTGGAGACCCAGTACTTC. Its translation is CASSLPVAGGPVETQYF.

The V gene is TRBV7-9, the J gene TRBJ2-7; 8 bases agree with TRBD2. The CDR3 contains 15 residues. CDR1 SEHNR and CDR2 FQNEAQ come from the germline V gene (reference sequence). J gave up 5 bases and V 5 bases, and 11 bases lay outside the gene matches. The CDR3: CASSEMRGVPHEQYF. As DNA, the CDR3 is TGTGCCAGCAGCGAGATGCGGGGGGTCCCCCACGAGCAGTACTTC.

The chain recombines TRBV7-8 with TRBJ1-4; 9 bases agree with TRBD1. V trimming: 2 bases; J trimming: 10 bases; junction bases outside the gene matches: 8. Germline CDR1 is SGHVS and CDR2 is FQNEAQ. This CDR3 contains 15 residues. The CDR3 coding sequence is TGTGCCAGCAGCTTATCCGGACAGGGGACCGGAAAACTGTTTTTT. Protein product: CASSLSGQGTGKLFF.

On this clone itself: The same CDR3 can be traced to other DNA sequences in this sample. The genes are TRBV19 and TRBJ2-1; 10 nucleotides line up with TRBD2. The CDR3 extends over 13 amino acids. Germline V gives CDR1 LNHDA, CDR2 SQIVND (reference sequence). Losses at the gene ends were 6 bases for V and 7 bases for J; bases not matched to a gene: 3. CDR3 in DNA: TGTGCCAGTAGATTAGCGGGGGGAAATGAGCAGTTCTTC. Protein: CASRLAGGNEQFF.

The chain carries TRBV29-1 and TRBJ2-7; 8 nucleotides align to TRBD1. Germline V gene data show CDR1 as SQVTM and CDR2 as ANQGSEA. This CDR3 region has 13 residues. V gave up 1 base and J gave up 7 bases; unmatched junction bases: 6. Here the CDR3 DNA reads TGCAGCGTTGAAGGCAGGGGGCTAAAGGAGCAGTACTTC. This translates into CSVEGRGLKEQYF.

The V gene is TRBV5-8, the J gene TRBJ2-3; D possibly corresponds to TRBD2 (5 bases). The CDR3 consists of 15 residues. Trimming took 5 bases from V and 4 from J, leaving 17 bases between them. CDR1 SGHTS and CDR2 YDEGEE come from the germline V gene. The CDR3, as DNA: TGTGCCAGCAGTTACGGGGTGCCAGTGGCAGATACGCAGTATTTT. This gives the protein CASSYGVPVADTQYF.

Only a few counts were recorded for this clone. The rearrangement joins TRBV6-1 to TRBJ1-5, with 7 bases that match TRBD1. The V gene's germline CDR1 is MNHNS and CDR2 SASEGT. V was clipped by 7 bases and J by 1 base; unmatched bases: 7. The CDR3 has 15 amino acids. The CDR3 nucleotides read TGTGCCAGCAATGACAGGGAGGGGAGCAATCAGCCCCAGCATTTT. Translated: CASNDREGSNQPQHF.

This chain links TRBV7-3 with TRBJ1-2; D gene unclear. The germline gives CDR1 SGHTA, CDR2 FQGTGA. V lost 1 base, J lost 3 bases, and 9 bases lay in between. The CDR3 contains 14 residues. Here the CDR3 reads CASSLNRLHYGYTF. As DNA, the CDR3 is TGTGCCAGCAGCTTAAATCGACTGCACTATGGCTACACCTTC.

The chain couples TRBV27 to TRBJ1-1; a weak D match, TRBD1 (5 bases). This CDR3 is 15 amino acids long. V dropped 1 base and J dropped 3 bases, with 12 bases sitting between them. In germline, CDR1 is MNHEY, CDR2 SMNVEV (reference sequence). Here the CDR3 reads CASSLLDSRDTEAFF. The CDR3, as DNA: TGTGCCAGCAGTTTATTAGACAGTAGGGACACTGAAGCTTTCTTT.